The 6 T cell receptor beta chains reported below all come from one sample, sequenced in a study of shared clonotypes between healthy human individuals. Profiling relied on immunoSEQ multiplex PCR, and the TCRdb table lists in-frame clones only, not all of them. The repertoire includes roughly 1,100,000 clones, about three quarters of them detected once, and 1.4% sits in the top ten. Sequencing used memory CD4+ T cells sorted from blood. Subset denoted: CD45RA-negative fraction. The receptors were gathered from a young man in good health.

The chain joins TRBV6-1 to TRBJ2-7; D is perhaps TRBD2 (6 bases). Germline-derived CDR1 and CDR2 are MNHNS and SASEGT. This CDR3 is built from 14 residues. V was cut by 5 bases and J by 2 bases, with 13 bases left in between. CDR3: CASSLSGGTYEQYF. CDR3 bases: TGTGCCAGCAGTCTTTCCGGGGGTACCTACGAGCAGTACTTC.

The CDR3 is CASSGTSSNQPQHF. As DNA, the CDR3 is TGTGCCAGCAGTGGGACAAGCAGCAATCAGCCCCAGCATTTT. The chain carries TRBV2 and TRBJ1-5; possible D gene TRBD1, 5 bases. V lost 4 bases and J lost 1, with 8 bases in between. The CDR3 spans 14 residues. Germline values: CDR1 SNHLY, CDR2 FYNNEI.

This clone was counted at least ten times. The CDR3 loop is CASSHDRRGYGYTF. The DNA for the CDR3 is TGCGCCAGCAGCCACGACAGGAGAGGCTATGGCTACACCTTC. The rearrangement uses TRBV4-1 and TRBJ1-2; TRBD1 is a possible D gene (6 bases). CDR3 length: 14 residues. Trimming took off 3 bases at V and 4 bases at J, with 12 bases between the two ends. Germline V CDR1 and CDR2: MGHRA, YSYEKL.

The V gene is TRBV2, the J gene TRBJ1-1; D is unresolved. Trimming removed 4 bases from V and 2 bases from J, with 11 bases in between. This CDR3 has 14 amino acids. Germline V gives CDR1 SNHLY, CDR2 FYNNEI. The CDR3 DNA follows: TGTGCCAGCAGTGGTCAGCAGGTAAACACTGAAGCTTTCTTT. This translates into CASSGQQVNTEAFF.

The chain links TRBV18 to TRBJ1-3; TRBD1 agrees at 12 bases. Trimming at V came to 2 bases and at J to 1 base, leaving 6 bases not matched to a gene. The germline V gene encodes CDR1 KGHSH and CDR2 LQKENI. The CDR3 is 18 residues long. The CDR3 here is CASSPAGQGAYSGNTIYF. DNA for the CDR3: TGTGCCAGCTCACCAGCGGGACAGGGGGCGTATTCTGGAAACACCATATATTTT.

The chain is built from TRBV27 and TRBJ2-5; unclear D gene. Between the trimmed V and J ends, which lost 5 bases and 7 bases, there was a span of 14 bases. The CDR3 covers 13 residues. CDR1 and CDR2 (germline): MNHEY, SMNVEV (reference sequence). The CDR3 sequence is CASSEDFRATQYF. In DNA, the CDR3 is TGTGCCAGCAGTGAAGACTTTAGGGCGACCCAGTACTTC.